A selection of T cell receptor beta chains follows, all from one sample in a study of identical twins. TCRdb re-called the 5' RACE reads through MiXCR, storing one row per CDR3 protein. The data show some 1,600,000 distinct CDR3 sequences, around 33% seen once. What was sequenced was cord blood. The receptors shown here come from a newborn girl in good health. Each CDR3 is given with its conserved first and last residue. The D gene is left open where the match is weak. Size tells how often a clone was seen (once, few, many) or the class of an expanded clone, and some rows leave it out.

.	.	TRBV7-9	TRBJ2-1	TGTGCCAGCAGCTTCCTGTGGGGTTACTACAATGAGCAGTTCTTC	CASSFLWGYYNEQFF
TRBD1	.	TRBV7-2	TRBJ1-2	TGTGCCAGCAGTCCCAACAGGGGGCCAAGTTTTGACTATGGCTACACCTTC	CASSPNRGPSFDYGYTF
.	few	TRBV20-1	TRBJ2-3	TGCAGTGCTAGAGATGGAGACGGGAGAGGGGATACGCAGTATTTT	CSARDGDGRGDTQYF
TRBD1	.	TRBV28	TRBJ1-2	TGTTCCAGCAGTTTCCAGGGGGCTAACTATGGCTACACCTTC	CSSSFQGANYGYTF
.	.	TRBV7-8	TRBJ2-1	TGTGTCAGCAGCTCCCTAGTCGGGGGTTACAATGAGCAGTTCTTC	CVSSSLVGGYNEQFF
TRBD2	once	TRBV20-1	TRBJ2-3	TGCAGTGCTAGAGATCCGGGACTAGCAACCGATATGCAGTATTTT	CSARDPGLATDMQYF
TRBD1	.	TRBV3-1	TRBJ2-1	TGTGCCAGCAGCCAAGAAGCCGACAGGGACGAGCGGTTCTTC	CASSQEADRDERFF
.	.	TRBV4-2	TRBJ2-2	TGTGCCAGCAGCCAAGAAGGACTTAGCACCGGGGAGCTGTTTTTT	CASSQEGLSTGELFF
.	.	TRBV3-1	TRBJ2-3	TGTGCCAGCAGCCTGCGATGGAGGATCCCGGGTACGCAGTATTTT	CASSLRWRIPGTQYF
.	.	TRBV20-1	TRBJ2-7	TGCAGTGCTAGGGCTGTCGTAGGACAGCGCATGGTCTACGAGCAGTACTTC	CSARAVVGQRMVYEQYF
.	.	TRBV3-1	TRBJ2-1	TGTGCCAGCAGCCAAAGGGGGGCGGGTGAGCAGTTCTTC	CASSQRGAGEQFF
.	few	TRBV9	TRBJ2-7	TGTGCCAGCAGCGTAGGCACTACCTCCTACGAGCAGTACTTC	CASSVGTTSYEQYF
.	few	TRBV18	TRBJ2-3	TGTGCCAGCTCACCACGGCTAACTCAAGATACGCAGTATTTT	CASSPRLTQDTQYF
TRBD2	.	TRBV10-3	TRBJ2-1	TGTGCCATCAGGGGAGCGGGAGAGAAGTACAATGAGCAGTTCTTC	CAIRGAGEKYNEQFF
.	few	TRBV29-1	TRBJ2-3	TGCAGCGTTGAGGCAGGGGCTCCTAGCACAGATACGCAGTATTTT	CSVEAGAPSTDTQYF
.	.	TRBV27	TRBJ2-3	TGTGCCAGCAGTTTACGGGCGGGGCGGGCCCCAGATACGCAGTATTTT	CASSLRAGRAPDTQYF
.	few	TRBV20-1	TRBJ2-7	TGCAGTGCCAATGAAGGGACGCTCTACGAGCAGTACTTC	CSANEGTLYEQYF
.	few	TRBV20-1	TRBJ2-7	TGCAGTGCTAGGCAGGGGAGGGAATACGAGCAGTACTTC	CSARQGREYEQYF
.	.	TRBV12-3/TRBV12-4	TRBJ1-2	TGTACCAGCAGCCCGGGGCCAGCTAACTATGGCTACACCTTC	CTSSPGPANYGYTF
.	.	TRBV5-1	TRBJ2-1	TGCGCCAGCATGGGGGGTGAGGGTCCTAGCTCCTACAATGAGCAGTTCTTC	CASMGGEGPSSYNEQFF
.	.	TRBV27	TRBJ2-1	TGTGCCCGCAGTTTGGACAGTTCTATCTCCTACAATGAGCAGTTCTTC	CARSLDSSISYNEQFF
TRBD1	few	TRBV5-1	TRBJ1-1	TGCGCCAGCAGCTTGAGTGACAGGGTGAACACTGAAGCTTTCTTT	CASSLSDRVNTEAFF
.	.	TRBV7-6	TRBJ1-6	TGTGCCAGCAGCTTAGGGGAGGGGAGAACCTATAATTCACCCCTCCACTTT	CASSLGEGRTYNSPLHF
TRBD2	.	TRBV6-1	TRBJ2-7	TGTGCCAGCACCTGGACTAGCACTACCTACGAGCAGTACTTC	CASTWTSTTYEQYF
.	.	TRBV20-1	TRBJ1-5	TGCAGTGCTAGAGATGGGCCGTTCAATCAGCCCCAGCATTTT	CSARDGPFNQPQHF
.	.	TRBV25-1	TRBJ1-4	TGTGCCAGCAGTGAATGGGGGCCTAATGAAAAACTGTTTTTT	CASSEWGPNEKLFF
TRBD1	few	TRBV20-1	TRBJ1-2	TGCAGTGCTAGTATCCCAGGGGGGCACTATGGCTACACCTTC	CSASIPGGHYGYTF
.	few	TRBV18	TRBJ2-7	TGTGCCAGCTCACCCCGGTCGAAAAGTTACGAGCAGTACTTC	CASSPRSKSYEQYF
TRBD2	few	TRBV5-1	TRBJ2-5	TGCGCCAGCAGCTCGCGCCCTAGCGGTCAAGAGACCCAGTACTTC	CASSSRPSGQETQYF
.	.	TRBV9	TRBJ2-5	TGTGCCAGCAGCGTCTATCGGGGAGGCCAAGAGACCCAGTACTTC	CASSVYRGGQETQYF
TRBD2	.	TRBV27	TRBJ2-5	TGTGCCAGCAGTTCCGGGACTAGCCTCCGGGAGACCCAGTACTTC	CASSSGTSLRETQYF
.	.	TRBV5-1	TRBJ1-1	TGCGCCAGCAGAACAGGGACGAACACTGAAGCTTTCTTT	CASRTGTNTEAFF